This T cell receptor (beta chain) was sequenced in a study of T cell responses to AZD1222 COVID-19 vaccine. The length of the CDR3 is 19 residues. The trim removed 0 bases at V and 3 bases at J, leaving 13 bases unmatched. CDR1 and CDR2 (germline): WNHNN, SYGVQD (reference sequence). As regards this clone: The antigen remains undetermined.

Using immunoSEQ multiplex PCR, the repertoire was profiled, and TCRdb retains in-frame clones only, with some absent. The sample carries tens of thousands of clones, about three quarters recorded once. Notes on the study in general: The span of vaccine-associated CD4 TCRs extended across spike, with dominance at 160-218 and 743-854. At baseline, seropositivity was found in only 5 to 7 AZD1222 recipients. Once two AZD1222 doses were given, Spike-specific TCR breadth and depth went up.

This chain uses TRBV10-1 with TRBJ2-3, with 9 positions matching TRBD2. The sample here was peripheral blood, taken on day 0 of AZD1222 vaccination. The sequence was collected from an adult in good health. The CDR3 DNA sequence: TGCGCCAGCAGTGAGTCTTTAGGGGTGCTAGCGGGGATGACAGATACGCAGTATTTT. It specifies CASSESLGVLAGMTDTQYF.